One and the same sample provided the 14 T cell receptor beta chains below, sequenced in a study of T cell repertoires in cytomegalovirus infection. TCRdb reanalysed the reads using MiXCR and keeps one entry per CDR3 protein. The table has 650,000 to 900,000 distinct CDR3 sequences, roughly 33% seen once; the top ten hold approximately 13%. Their antigen targets remain unknown. Sample: cultured CD8+ T cells from PBMCs, taken from culture after CMV antigen stimulation. The receptor set was obtained from a human donor in good health (CMV status not recorded). Some clones in this sample may be carry-over from other donors' samples.

The chain combines TRBV7-2 with TRBJ1-3; no definite D call. In germline, CDR1 is SGHTA, CDR2 FQGNSA. V was shortened by 4 bases and J by 0 bases, with 10 bases between the two germline ends. The CDR3 runs to 15 residues. Here the CDR3 DNA reads TGTGCCAGCAGCTCTTGGGCCCACTCTGGAAACACCATATATTTT. It encodes CASSSWAHSGNTIYF.

A few counts support this clonotype. This chain links TRBV15 with TRBJ2-7; 7 nucleotides agree with TRBD1. CDR1 is LNHNV, CDR2 YYDKDF, per germline (reference sequence). The CDR3 covers 14 residues. V was pared by 5 bases and J by 4 bases, with 8 bases of the junction left unmatched. Here the CDR3 DNA reads TGTGCCACCAGCCGGTTGGGACAGAATTACGAGCAGTACTTC. Encoded protein: CATSRLGQNYEQYF.

The chain couples TRBV20-1 to TRBJ2-3; 11 bases agree with TRBD2. The CDR3 consists of 15 residues. The germline V gene has CDR1 DFQATT and CDR2 SNEGSKA (reference sequence). J gave up 4 bases and V 6 bases, and 9 bases lay outside the gene matches. The CDR3 bases are TGCAGTGCCCCAATAGCGGGGGGGATGGCAGATACGCAGTATTTT. Protein sequence: CSAPIAGGMADTQYF.

In its sample, this clonotype was seen a few times. V usage is TRBV7-6 and J usage is TRBJ2-1; D could derive from TRBD1 or TRBD2 (6 bases each). Germline V CDR1 and CDR2: SGHVS, FNYEAQ. CDR3 length: 15 residues. Trimming took off 2 bases at V and 4 bases at J, with 12 bases between the two ends. DNA of the CDR3: TGTGCCAGCAGCTTAAGGGGGGCTGGGTACAATGAGCAGTTCTTC. It encodes CASSLRGAGYNEQFF.

This clonotype occurred many times. The chain is built from TRBV7-9 and TRBJ2-7; D is uncertain. V lost 0 bases and J lost 5, with 11 bases in between. The germline CDR1 and CDR2 sequences are SEHNR and FQNEAQ (reference sequence). This CDR3 has 14 amino acids. The CDR3 reads CASSLANHHHEQYF. The CDR3 nucleotides are TGTGCCAGCAGCTTAGCTAATCATCACCACGAGCAGTACTTC.

J is TRBJ2-1 and V is TRBV20-1; D remains ambiguous. CDR3 length: 8 residues. Deletions cut 6 bases from V and 7 bases from J, with 1 base between. Germline CDR1 is DFQATT and CDR2 is SNEGSKA (reference sequence). The CDR3 loop reads CSANEQFF. DNA of the CDR3: TGCAGTGCGAATGAGCAGTTCTTC.

The V gene is TRBV5-1, the J gene TRBJ2-3; 9 bases align to TRBD1. This CDR3 is built from 16 residues. Germline trimming cut 5 bases from V and 5 bases from J; bases unmatched to any gene: 12. Per the germline V gene, CDR1 is SGHRS and CDR2 is YFSETQ. CDR3 sequence: CASRPGHRGRGDTQYF. DNA of the CDR3: TGCGCCAGCAGACCGGGCCACAGGGGGCGCGGAGATACGCAGTATTTT.

V and J are TRBV12-3 or TRBV12-4 and TRBJ1-5; D ambiguous. The CDR3 spans 13 residues. V lost 2 bases and J 3 bases, leaving 5 bases between the germline ends. The CDR3: CASSLRVNQPQHF. The CDR3 DNA follows: TGTGCCAGCAGTTTAAGAGTCAATCAGCCCCAGCATTTT.

This clonotype was detected only a few times. This chain joins TRBV7-9 and TRBJ1-2, with 7 bases identical to TRBD1. The CDR3 length is 16 residues. V lost 5 bases and J lost 4; bases outside the gene matches: 13. Germline V gives CDR1 SEHNR, CDR2 FQNEAQ (reference sequence). As DNA, the CDR3 is TGTGCCAGCAGCGCCCGAACAGGGGTCCCACCCTATGGCTACACCTTC. It yields the protein CASSARTGVPPYGYTF.

This clonotype was observed a handful of times. The chain has TRBV19 and TRBJ2-7, with D perhaps TRBD1 or TRBD2 (5 bases each). The CDR3 is 18 residues long. The V end was cut by 5 bases, the J end by 8 bases, with 31 bases between. Germline V gives CDR1 LNHDA, CDR2 SQIVND (reference sequence). As DNA, the CDR3 is TGTGCCAGTAGTCCCCGGGGCGTCGAGCTCTCGAATGCTCTTCAGCAGTACTTC. Translation: CASSPRGVELSNALQQYF.

The rearrangement joins TRBV27 to TRBJ2-3, with D hard to call. This CDR3 comprises 11 residues. Germline assignment: CDR1 MNHEY and CDR2 SMNVEV (reference sequence). Trimming removed 7 bases from V and 5 bases from J, with 7 bases in between. CDR3 protein: CASIALDTQYF. Written as DNA, the CDR3 is TGTGCCAGCATCGCTTTAGATACGCAGTATTTT.

The table lists this clonotype with many counts. The chain combines TRBV7-2 with TRBJ1-2; possibly TRBD1 for D (5 bases). The CDR3 is made up of 15 amino acids. Germline CDR1 reads SGHTA; CDR2 reads FQGNSA. V gave up 1 base and J gave up 4 bases, with 13 bases separating them. The CDR3 loop reads CASSLGSGSAYGYTF. The CDR3 nucleotides read TGTGCCAGCAGCTTAGGTTCAGGGTCAGCCTATGGCTACACCTTC.

The rearrangement links TRBV27 to TRBJ2-2; unclear D gene. CDR3 length: 15 amino acids. Germline lookup yields CDR1 MNHEY and CDR2 SMNVEV (reference sequence). V was shortened by 1 base and J by 4 bases, with 10 bases between the two germline ends. CDR3 protein: CASSLWSGSTGELFF. The CDR3 DNA is TGTGCCAGCAGTTTATGGTCGGGCAGCACCGGGGAGCTGTTTTTT.

This clonotype was seen more than once but under ten times. The CDR3 spells CASSTTGGLNEKLFF. CDR3 DNA sequence: TGTGCCAGCAGCACGACAGGGGGCTTGAATGAAAAACTGTTTTTT. J is TRBJ1-4 and V is TRBV7-9; 10 bases match TRBD1. The CDR3 covers 15 residues. Per the germline V gene, CDR1 is SEHNR and CDR2 is FQNEAQ (reference sequence). J gave up 5 bases and V 5 bases, and 5 bases lay outside the gene matches.